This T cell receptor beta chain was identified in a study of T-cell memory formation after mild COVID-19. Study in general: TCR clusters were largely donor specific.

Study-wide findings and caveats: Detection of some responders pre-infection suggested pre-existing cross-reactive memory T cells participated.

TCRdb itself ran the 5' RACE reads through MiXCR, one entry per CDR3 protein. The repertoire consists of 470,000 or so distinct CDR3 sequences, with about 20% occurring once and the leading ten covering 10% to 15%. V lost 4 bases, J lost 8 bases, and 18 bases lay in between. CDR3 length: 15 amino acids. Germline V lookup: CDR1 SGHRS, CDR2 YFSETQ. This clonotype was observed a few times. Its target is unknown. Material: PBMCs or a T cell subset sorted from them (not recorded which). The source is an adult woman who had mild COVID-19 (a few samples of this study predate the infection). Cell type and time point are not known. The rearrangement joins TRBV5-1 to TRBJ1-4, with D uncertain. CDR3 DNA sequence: TGCGCCAGCAGCACCGCCACAAGAAAGGCCGAAAAACTGTTTTTT. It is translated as CASSTATRKAEKLFF. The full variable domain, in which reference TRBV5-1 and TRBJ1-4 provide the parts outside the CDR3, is KAGVTQTPRYLIKTRGQQVTLSCSPISGHRSVSWYQQTPGQGLQFLFEYFSETQRNKGNFPGRFSGRQFSNSRSEMNVSTLELGDSALYLCASSTATRKAEKLFFGSGTQLSVL.